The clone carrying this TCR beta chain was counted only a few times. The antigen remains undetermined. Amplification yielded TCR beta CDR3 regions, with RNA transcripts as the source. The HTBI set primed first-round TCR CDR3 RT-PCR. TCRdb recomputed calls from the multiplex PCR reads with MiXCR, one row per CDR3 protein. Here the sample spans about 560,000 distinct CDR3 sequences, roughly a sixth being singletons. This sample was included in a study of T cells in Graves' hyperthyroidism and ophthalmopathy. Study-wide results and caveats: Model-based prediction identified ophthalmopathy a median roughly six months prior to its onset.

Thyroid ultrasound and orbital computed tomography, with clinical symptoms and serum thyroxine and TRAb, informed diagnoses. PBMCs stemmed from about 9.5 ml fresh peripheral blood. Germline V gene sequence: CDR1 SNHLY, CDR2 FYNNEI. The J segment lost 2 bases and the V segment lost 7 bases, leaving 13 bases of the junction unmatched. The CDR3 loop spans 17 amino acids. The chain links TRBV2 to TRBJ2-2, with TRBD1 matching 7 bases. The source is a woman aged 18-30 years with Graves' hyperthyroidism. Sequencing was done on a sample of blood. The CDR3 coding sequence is TGTGCCAGCATTCTGGGGCCGAGACAGGGTAACACCGGGGAGCTGTTTTTT. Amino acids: CASILGPRQGNTGELFF.